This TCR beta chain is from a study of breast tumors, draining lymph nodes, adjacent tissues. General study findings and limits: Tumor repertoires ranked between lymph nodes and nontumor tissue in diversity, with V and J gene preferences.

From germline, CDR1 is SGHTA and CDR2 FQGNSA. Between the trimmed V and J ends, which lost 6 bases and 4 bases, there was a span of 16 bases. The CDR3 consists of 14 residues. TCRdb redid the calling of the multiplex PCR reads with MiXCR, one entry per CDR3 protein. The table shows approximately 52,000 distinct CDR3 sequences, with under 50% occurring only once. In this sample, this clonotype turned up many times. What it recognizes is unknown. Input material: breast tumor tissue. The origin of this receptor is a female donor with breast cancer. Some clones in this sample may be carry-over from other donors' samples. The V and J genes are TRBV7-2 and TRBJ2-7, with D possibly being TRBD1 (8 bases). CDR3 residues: CASRRAGDRYEQYF. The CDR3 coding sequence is TGTGCCAGCAGACGCGCGGGGGACAGGTACGAGCAGTACTTC.